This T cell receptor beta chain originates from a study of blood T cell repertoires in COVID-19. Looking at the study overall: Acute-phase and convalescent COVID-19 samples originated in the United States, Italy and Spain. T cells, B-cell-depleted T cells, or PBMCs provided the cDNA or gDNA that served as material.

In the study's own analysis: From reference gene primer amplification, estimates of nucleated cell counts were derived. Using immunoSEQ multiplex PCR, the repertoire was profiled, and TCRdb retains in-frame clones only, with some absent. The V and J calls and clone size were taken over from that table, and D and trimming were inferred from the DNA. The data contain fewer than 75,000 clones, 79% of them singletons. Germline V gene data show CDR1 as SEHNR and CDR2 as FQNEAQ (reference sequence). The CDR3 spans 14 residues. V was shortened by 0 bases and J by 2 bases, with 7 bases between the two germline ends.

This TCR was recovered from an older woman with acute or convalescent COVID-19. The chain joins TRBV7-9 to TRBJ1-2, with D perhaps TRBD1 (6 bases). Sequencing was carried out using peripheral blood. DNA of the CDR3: TGTGCCAGCAGCTTAGCTCAGGGGAACTATGGCTACACCTTC. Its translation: CASSLAQGNYGYTF.